A selection of T cell receptor beta chains follows, all from one sample in a study of HIV-infected patients and healthy controls. A single record per CDR3 protein comes from TCRdb applying MiXCR to the 5' RACE reads. This table holds 10,000 or so distinct CDR3 sequences, 5.8% found once. Material for sequencing was blood. These receptors all come from an adult in good health. Both conserved end residues are part of each CDR3. The order of the fields is D gene, V gene, clone size, J gene, CDR3 protein, CDR3 DNA. The D gene is left open where the match is weak. Clone size is shown for a subset of rows, as once, few, many or a class of expanded clone.

d_call: NA; v_call: TRBV4-2; clone_size: many; j_call: TRBJ1-5; cdr3_aa: CASSQVLGEQPQHF; cdr3_nt: TGTGCCAGCAGCCAAGTTTTAGGGGAACAGCCCCAGCATTTT
d_call: NA; v_call: TRBV24-1; clone_size: medium-sized; j_call: TRBJ2-1; cdr3_aa: CATSDPVANYNEQFF; cdr3_nt: TGTGCCACCAGTGATCCGGTAGCAAATTACAATGAGCAGTTCTTC
d_call: TRBD2; v_call: TRBV20-1; clone_size: NA; j_call: TRBJ2-3; cdr3_aa: CSAKTSGSVRTDTQYF; cdr3_nt: TGCAGTGCGAAGACTAGCGGGAGCGTTCGCACAGATACGCAGTATTTT
d_call: TRBD2; v_call: TRBV12-3/TRBV12-4; clone_size: few; j_call: TRBJ2-2; cdr3_aa: CASSFAGAGELFF; cdr3_nt: TGTGCCAGCAGTTTTGCGGGAGCCGGGGAGCTGTTTTTT
d_call: NA; v_call: TRBV29-1; clone_size: NA; j_call: TRBJ1-4; cdr3_aa: CSVETNEKLFF; cdr3_nt: TGCAGCGTTGAAACTAATGAAAAACTGTTTTTT
d_call: TRBD1; v_call: TRBV6-2/TRBV6-3; clone_size: many; j_call: TRBJ1-5; cdr3_aa: CASRNTGGNQPQHF; cdr3_nt: TGTGCCAGCAGGAACACAGGGGGGAATCAGCCCCAGCATTTT
d_call: TRBD1; v_call: TRBV24-1; clone_size: medium-sized; j_call: TRBJ2-5; cdr3_aa: CATSDDRQGSKETQYF; cdr3_nt: TGTGCCACCAGTGACGACCGACAGGGGTCCAAAGAGACCCAGTACTTC
d_call: NA; v_call: TRBV5-6; clone_size: many; j_call: TRBJ2-7; cdr3_aa: CASSFTYYDEQYF; cdr3_nt: TGTGCCAGCAGCTTCACGTACTACGACGAGCAGTACTTC
d_call: NA; v_call: TRBV10-3; clone_size: many; j_call: TRBJ1-2; cdr3_aa: CAISESGEGYTF; cdr3_nt: TGTGCCATCAGTGAGTCGGGGGAAGGCTACACCTTC
d_call: TRBD2; v_call: TRBV7-2; clone_size: medium-sized; j_call: TRBJ2-4; cdr3_aa: CASSSGGGRTVQYF; cdr3_nt: TGTGCCAGCAGCTCTGGCGGCGGGAGGACAGTTCAGTACTTC
d_call: NA; v_call: TRBV28; clone_size: NA; j_call: TRBJ2-3; cdr3_aa: CASSLGRDALSDTQYF; cdr3_nt: TGTGCCAGCAGTTTAGGCCGGGACGCTCTATCAGATACGCAGTATTTT
d_call: NA; v_call: TRBV27; clone_size: few; j_call: TRBJ1-1; cdr3_aa: CASSFATGTEAFF; cdr3_nt: TGTGCCAGCAGTTTTGCGACAGGCACTGAAGCTTTCTTT
d_call: NA; v_call: TRBV27; clone_size: medium-sized; j_call: TRBJ1-1; cdr3_aa: CASSDSMNTEAFF; cdr3_nt: TGTGCCAGCTCCGACAGCATGAACACTGAAGCTTTCTTT
d_call: TRBD1; v_call: TRBV4-2; clone_size: many; j_call: TRBJ2-7; cdr3_aa: CASSQGAGGGEQYF; cdr3_nt: TGTGCCAGCAGCCAAGGGGCAGGGGGCGGCGAGCAGTACTTC
d_call: NA; v_call: TRBV29-1; clone_size: once; j_call: TRBJ1-1; cdr3_aa: CSVEGLGETEAFF; cdr3_nt: TGCAGCGTTGAAGGTTTGGGGGAGACTGAAGCTTTCTTT
d_call: TRBD2; v_call: TRBV7-6; clone_size: NA; j_call: TRBJ2-5; cdr3_aa: CASSLGGGKETQYF; cdr3_nt: TGTGCCAGCAGCCTGGGGGGGGGTAAAGAGACCCAGTACTTC
d_call: NA; v_call: TRBV5-5; clone_size: many; j_call: TRBJ1-2; cdr3_aa: CASSLQGSHFYGYTF; cdr3_nt: TGTGCCAGCAGCTTGCAGGGTTCTCACTTCTATGGCTACACCTTC
d_call: NA; v_call: TRBV5-1; clone_size: medium-sized; j_call: TRBJ2-5; cdr3_aa: CASSLEASHPNKYF; cdr3_nt: TGCGCCAGCAGCTTGGAGGCTTCACACCCAAATAAGTACTTC
d_call: TRBD1; v_call: TRBV20-1; clone_size: few; j_call: TRBJ2-7; cdr3_aa: CSATNRGSKQYF; cdr3_nt: TGCAGTGCTACCAACAGGGGTAGCAAGCAGTACTTC
d_call: TRBD1; v_call: TRBV5-1; clone_size: medium-sized; j_call: TRBJ1-1; cdr3_aa: CASSLVGWTGSEGTEAFF; cdr3_nt: TGCGCCAGCAGCTTGGTAGGATGGACAGGCTCAGAGGGGACTGAAGCTTTCTTT
d_call: NA; v_call: TRBV9; clone_size: many; j_call: TRBJ1-2; cdr3_aa: CASSVAVGPGYGGYTF; cdr3_nt: TGTGCCAGCAGCGTAGCTGTCGGCCCCGGCTATGGCGGCTACACCTTC
d_call: TRBD2; v_call: TRBV11-2; clone_size: many; j_call: TRBJ2-5; cdr3_aa: CASSLVGLAGEETQYF; cdr3_nt: TGTGCCAGCAGCTTAGTGGGCCTAGCGGGGGAAGAGACCCAGTACTTC
d_call: NA; v_call: TRBV7-2; clone_size: many; j_call: TRBJ2-1; cdr3_aa: CASSGNSYNEQFF; cdr3_nt: TGTGCCAGCAGCGGAAACAGTTACAATGAGCAGTTCTTC
d_call: NA; v_call: TRBV6-6; clone_size: NA; j_call: TRBJ1-5; cdr3_aa: CASSYWLAYSNQPQHF; cdr3_nt: TGTGCCAGCAGTTACTGGTTGGCGTATAGCAATCAGCCCCAGCATTTT
d_call: NA; v_call: TRBV7-6; clone_size: NA; j_call: TRBJ2-7; cdr3_aa: CASSSSHEQYF; cdr3_nt: TGTGCCAGCAGCTCTAGTCACGAGCAGTACTTC
d_call: NA; v_call: TRBV7-2; clone_size: medium-sized; j_call: TRBJ2-5; cdr3_aa: CASSVSGWLETQYF; cdr3_nt: TGTGCCAGCAGCGTCTCGGGGTGGCTGGAGACCCAGTACTTC
d_call: NA; v_call: TRBV6-1; clone_size: medium-sized; j_call: TRBJ2-6; cdr3_aa: CASRRDRNSGANVLTF; cdr3_nt: TGTGCCAGCAGGAGAGACAGGAACTCTGGGGCCAACGTCCTGACTTTC
d_call: TRBD1; v_call: TRBV7-2; clone_size: NA; j_call: TRBJ1-2; cdr3_aa: CASSQRAPGQDNGYTF; cdr3_nt: TGTGCCAGCAGCCAAAGGGCGCCGGGACAGGATAACGGCTACACCTTC
d_call: TRBD1; v_call: TRBV29-1; clone_size: many; j_call: TRBJ1-4; cdr3_aa: CSARTGGNEKLFF; cdr3_nt: TGCAGCGCCCGGACAGGGGGTAATGAAAAACTGTTTTTT
d_call: NA; v_call: TRBV10-2; clone_size: medium-sized; j_call: TRBJ2-1; cdr3_aa: CASGGHEQFF; cdr3_nt: TGCGCCAGCGGGGGGCATGAGCAGTTCTTC
d_call: NA; v_call: TRBV28; clone_size: many; j_call: TRBJ2-7; cdr3_aa: CASSSGVYEQYF; cdr3_nt: TGTGCCAGCAGTTCGGGGGTCTACGAGCAGTACTTC
d_call: TRBD1; v_call: TRBV15; clone_size: many; j_call: TRBJ2-1; cdr3_aa: CATSRQGVEVDNEQFF; cdr3_nt: TGTGCCACCAGCAGACAGGGGGTAGAGGTGGACAATGAGCAGTTCTTC
d_call: NA; v_call: TRBV5-6; clone_size: many; j_call: TRBJ1-1; cdr3_aa: CASSLSTEAFF; cdr3_nt: TGTGCCAGCAGCTTGAGCACTGAAGCTTTCTTT
d_call: TRBD2; v_call: TRBV7-2; clone_size: many; j_call: TRBJ2-1; cdr3_aa: CASSTTTSGGSNEQFF; cdr3_nt: TGTGCCAGCAGCACTACGACTAGCGGGGGTTCCAATGAGCAGTTCTTC
d_call: NA; v_call: TRBV2; clone_size: many; j_call: TRBJ2-1; cdr3_aa: CASRSWGDSHNEQFF; cdr3_nt: TGTGCCAGCAGATCATGGGGGGACTCCCACAATGAGCAGTTCTTC
d_call: TRBD2; v_call: TRBV20-1; clone_size: medium-sized; j_call: TRBJ2-1; cdr3_aa: CSASDVAGDLNEQFF; cdr3_nt: TGCAGTGCTAGTGACGTCGCGGGGGATCTGAATGAGCAGTTCTTC